The 14 T cell receptor beta chains in this list originate from one sample, sequenced in a study of blood T cell repertoires in COVID-19. The method was immunoSEQ multiplex PCR; TCRdb's version includes in-frame clones alone and lacks a portion of them. The data hold approximately 120,000 clones, with about 79% observed a single time. Material: peripheral blood. Receptors were obtained from an elderly woman with active or convalescent COVID-19.

The chain carries TRBV19 and TRBJ1-2; 8 bases agree with TRBD1. After removal of 5 bases from V and 0 bases from J, the junction contained 5 bases not matched to a gene. The CDR3 loop spans 15 amino acids. CDR1 LNHDA and CDR2 SQIVND come from the germline V gene (reference sequence). Written as DNA, the CDR3 is TGTGCCAGTAGTGCCCAGGGGGCGGCTAACTATGGCTACACCTTC. It translates to CASSAQGAANYGYTF.

The CDR3 DNA follows: TGCGCCAGCATAAATGGGGAGAAAACAGATACGCAGTATTTT. This codes for CASINGEKTDTQYF. The rearrangement uses TRBV5-1 and TRBJ2-3, with D possibly TRBD2 on 5 matching bases. CDR1 is SGHRS, CDR2 YFSETQ, per germline. V was clipped by 6 bases and J by 3 bases, with 14 bases between them. The CDR3 loop spans 14 amino acids.

The chain links TRBV11-1 to TRBJ2-1; tentative D call: TRBD2 (6 bases). Trimming pared 3 bases from V and 0 bases from J, leaving 9 bases between. The CDR3 totals 15 residues. Germline V gives CDR1 SGHAT, CDR2 FQDESV (reference sequence). The CDR3 here is CASSLVGSSYNEQFF. The CDR3, as DNA: TGTGCCAGCAGCTTGGTCGGGAGCTCCTACAATGAGCAGTTCTTC. Filled out from reference TRBV11-1 and TRBJ2-1, the complete variable domain reads EAEVAQSPRYKITEKSQAVAFWCDPISGHATLYWYRQILGQGPELLVQFQDESVVDDSQLPKDRFSAERLKGVDSTLKIQPAELGDSAMYLCASSLVGSSYNEQFFGPGTRLTVL.

This chain's CDR3 is CASSIAGRSTGELFF. The CDR3 bases are TGTGCCAGTAGTATCGCGGGCCGAAGCACCGGGGAGCTGTTTTTT. The V and J genes are TRBV19 and TRBJ2-2, with TRBD2 as a possible D gene (5 bases). Germline CDR1 is LNHDA and CDR2 is SQIVND (reference sequence). V lost 3 bases to trimming and J lost 4 bases, with 12 bases between them. This CDR3 contains 15 residues.

J is TRBJ2-7 and V is TRBV30; 12 positions agree with TRBD1. Germline CDR1 is GTSNPN and CDR2 is SVGIG (reference sequence). The CDR3 has 12 amino acids. After removal of 5 bases from V and 5 bases from J, the junction contained 1 base not matched to a gene. The CDR3 region is CAWGTGGHEQYF. CDR3 coding DNA: TGTGCCTGGGGGACAGGGGGCCACGAGCAGTACTTC.

The chain links TRBV6-4 to TRBJ1-3, with a possible D match to TRBD1 (5 bases). The CDR3 extends over 14 amino acids. V shed 7 bases and J shed 1 base, with 11 bases lying between them. Germline V gene lookup returns CDR1 MRHNA and CDR2 SNTAGT. The CDR3 loop is CASTERGSGNTIYF. The CDR3 DNA is TGTGCCAGCACCGAAAGGGGTTCTGGAAACACCATATATTTT.

V gene TRBV4-2 combines with J gene TRBJ1-6, with D perhaps matching TRBD1 (6 bases). The CDR3 contains 16 residues. Trimming took off 0 bases at V and 7 bases at J, with 13 bases between the two ends. CDR1 is LGHNA, CDR2 YNFKEQ, per germline. CDR3 sequence reads: CASSQDRQGLNSPLHF. DNA of the CDR3: TGTGCCAGCAGCCAAGATCGGCAGGGGTTAAATTCACCCCTCCACTTT.

CDR3 coding DNA: TGTGCCAGCAGCCCAGGGGACAGCCAGTCCAGCTCCTACGAGCAGTACTTC. Translating it yields CASSPGDSQSSSYEQYF. This chain joins TRBV11-3 and TRBJ2-7; 7 nucleotides match TRBD1. The germline V gene has CDR1 SGHNT and CDR2 YENEEA. The CDR3 is made up of 17 amino acids. V dropped 5 bases and J dropped 0; count of bases not matched to a gene: 13.

V gene TRBV9 combines with J gene TRBJ1-3; TRBD1 matches 7 bases. Germline CDR1 SGDLS, CDR2 YYNGEE. V was clipped by 3 bases and J by 4 bases; unmatched bases: 7. The CDR3 sequence is 15 residues long. In DNA form, the CDR3 reads TGTGCCAGCAGCGGCATGACAGGGAGGGGAAACACCATATATTTT. Translating it yields CASSGMTGRGNTIYF.

The gene calls are TRBV6-5 and TRBJ1-6; D ambiguous. V was shortened by 3 bases and J by 10 bases, with 16 bases between the two germline ends. Per germline, CDR1 MNHEY and CDR2 SVGAGI. The length of the CDR3 is 15 residues. CDR3 DNA sequence: TGTGCCAGCAGTTATGGGCACCCGGGATCGTCACCCCTCCACTTT. It specifies CASSYGHPGSSPLHF.

The chain couples TRBV21-1 to TRBJ2-3; no DNA check was done on the table's D call, TRBD1. TRBV21-1 represents a pseudogene. The CDR3 is 15 residues long. In DNA form, the CDR3 reads TGTGCCAGCAGCAGAGGGACAGGGGGCACAGATACGCAGTATTTT. Protein: CASSRGTGGTDTQYF.

This sequence joins TRBV30 and TRBJ1-1; 11 nucleotides align to TRBD1. The CDR3 covers 18 residues. J was trimmed by 1 base and V by 8 bases; bases with no gene match: 18. Germline loops: CDR1 GTSNPN, CDR2 SVGIG (reference sequence). CDR3 residues: CARAPPWGTGGGNTEAFF. In nucleotides, the CDR3 is TGTGCCCGGGCCCCCCCGTGGGGGACAGGGGGAGGGAACACTGAAGCTTTCTTT.

This clone was seen a single time. The chain recombines TRBV5-5 with TRBJ2-7, with 8 positions matching TRBD2. Looked up from germline, CDR1 is SGHKS and CDR2 is YYEKEE (reference sequence). The CDR3 consists of 15 residues. V trimming: 4 bases; J trimming: 2 bases; junction bases outside the gene matches: 8. The CDR3 DNA sequence: TGTGCCAGCAGCCCACCTGGACTAGCTACCTACGAGCAGTACTTC. Translation: CASSPPGLATYEQYF.

Here the CDR3 reads CASSLAGINEKLFF. CDR3 nucleotide sequence: TGCGCCAGCAGCTTGGCAGGCATTAATGAAAAACTGTTTTTT. This chain links TRBV5-1 with TRBJ1-4; D remains unclear. The CDR3 is 14 residues long. Germline CDR1 reads SGHRS; CDR2 reads YFSETQ. Trimming removed 0 bases from V and 4 bases from J, with 7 bases in between.